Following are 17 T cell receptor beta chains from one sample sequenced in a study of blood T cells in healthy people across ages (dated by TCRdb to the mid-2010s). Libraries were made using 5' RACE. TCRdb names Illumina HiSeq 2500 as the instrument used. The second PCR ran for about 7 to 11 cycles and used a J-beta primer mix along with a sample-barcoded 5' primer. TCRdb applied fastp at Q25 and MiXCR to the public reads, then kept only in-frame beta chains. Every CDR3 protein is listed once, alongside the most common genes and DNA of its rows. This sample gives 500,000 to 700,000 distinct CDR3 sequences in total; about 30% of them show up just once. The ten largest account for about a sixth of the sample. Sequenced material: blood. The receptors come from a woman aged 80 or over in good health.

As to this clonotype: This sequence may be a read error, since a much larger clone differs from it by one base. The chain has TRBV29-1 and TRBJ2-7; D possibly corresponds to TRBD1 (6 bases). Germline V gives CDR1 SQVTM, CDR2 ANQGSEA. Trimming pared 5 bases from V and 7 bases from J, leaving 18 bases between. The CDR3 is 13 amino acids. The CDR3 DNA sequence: TGCAGCGTTCTAAGAGGTGGGGACAATGAGCAGTACTTC. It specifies CSVLRGGDNEQYF.

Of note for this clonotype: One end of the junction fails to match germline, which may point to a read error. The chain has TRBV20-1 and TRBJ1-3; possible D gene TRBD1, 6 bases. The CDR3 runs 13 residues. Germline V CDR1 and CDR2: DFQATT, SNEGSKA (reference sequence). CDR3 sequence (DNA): TGCAGTGCCAGGACAGCGTCTGGAAACACCGTATATTTT. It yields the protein CSARTASGNTVYF.

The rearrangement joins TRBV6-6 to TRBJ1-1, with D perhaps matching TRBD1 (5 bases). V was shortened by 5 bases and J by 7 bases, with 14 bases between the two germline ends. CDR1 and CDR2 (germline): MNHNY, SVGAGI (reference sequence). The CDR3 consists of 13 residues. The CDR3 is CASSPRAGGEAFF. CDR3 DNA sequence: TGTGCCAGCAGTCCCAGAGCCGGGGGTGAAGCTTTCTTT.

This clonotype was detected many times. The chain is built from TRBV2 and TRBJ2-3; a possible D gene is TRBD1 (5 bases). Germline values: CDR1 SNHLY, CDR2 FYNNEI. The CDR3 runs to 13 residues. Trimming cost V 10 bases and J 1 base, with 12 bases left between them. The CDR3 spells CAISDIGTDTQYF. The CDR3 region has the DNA TGTGCCATCTCGGACATCGGCACAGATACGCAGTATTTT.

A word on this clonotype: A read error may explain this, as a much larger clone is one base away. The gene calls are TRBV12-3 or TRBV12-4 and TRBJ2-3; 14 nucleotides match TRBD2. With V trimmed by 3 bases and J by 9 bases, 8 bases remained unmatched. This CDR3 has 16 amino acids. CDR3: CASSFTPGTSGGTQYF. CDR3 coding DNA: TGTGCCAGCAGTTTCACCCCTGGGACTAGCGGGGGAACGCAGTATTTT.

The CDR3 loop reads CASSLSSGDTDTQYF. As DNA, the CDR3 is TGTGCCAGCAGCTTAAGCAGCGGGGATACAGATACGCAGTATTTT. The chain carries TRBV7-2 and TRBJ2-3, with 7 nucleotides matching TRBD2. The junction had 5 bases not matched to a gene; V was cut back by 2 bases and J by 3 bases. The CDR3 has 15 residues. Germline values: CDR1 SGHTA, CDR2 FQGNSA.

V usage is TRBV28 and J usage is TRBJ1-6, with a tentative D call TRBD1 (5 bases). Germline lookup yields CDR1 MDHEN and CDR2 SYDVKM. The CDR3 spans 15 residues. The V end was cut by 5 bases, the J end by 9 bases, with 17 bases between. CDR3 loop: CASSAPQSGGSPLHF. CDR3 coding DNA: TGTGCCAGCAGTGCTCCACAGAGCGGGGGTTCACCCCTCCACTTT.

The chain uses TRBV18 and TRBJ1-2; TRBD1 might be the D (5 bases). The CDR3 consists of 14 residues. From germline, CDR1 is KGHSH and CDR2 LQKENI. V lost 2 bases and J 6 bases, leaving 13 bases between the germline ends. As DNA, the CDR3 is TGTGCCAGCTCACCAGAACGACAGTCAGATGGCTACACCTTC. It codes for CASSPERQSDGYTF.

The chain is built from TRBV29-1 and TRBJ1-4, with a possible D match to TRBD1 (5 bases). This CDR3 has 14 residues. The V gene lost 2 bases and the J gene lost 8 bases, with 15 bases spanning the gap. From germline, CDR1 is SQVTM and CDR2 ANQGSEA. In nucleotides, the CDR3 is TGCAGCGTTGAATTGGGGGGATTCGGAGAAAAACTGTTTTTT. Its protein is CSVELGGFGEKLFF.

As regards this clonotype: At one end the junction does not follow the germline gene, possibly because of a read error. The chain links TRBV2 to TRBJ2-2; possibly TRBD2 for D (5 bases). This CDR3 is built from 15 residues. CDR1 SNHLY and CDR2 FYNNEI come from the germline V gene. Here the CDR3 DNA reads TGTGCCAGCAGTGAAGCGCTTCCAGCACCCGGGGAGCGGTTTTTT. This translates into CASSEALPAPGERFF. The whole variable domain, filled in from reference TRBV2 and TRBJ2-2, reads EPEVTQTPSHQVTQMGQEVILRCVPISNHLYFYWYRQILGQKVEFLVSFYNNEISEKSEIFDDQFSVERPDGSNFTLKIRSTKLEDSAMYFCASSEALPAPGERFFGEGSRLTVL.

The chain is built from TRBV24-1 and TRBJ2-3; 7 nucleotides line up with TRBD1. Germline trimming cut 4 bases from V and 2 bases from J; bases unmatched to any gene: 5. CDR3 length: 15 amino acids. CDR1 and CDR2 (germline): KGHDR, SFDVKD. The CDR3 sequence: CATSDPQGYTDTQYF. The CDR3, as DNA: TGTGCCACCAGTGACCCACAGGGGTACACAGATACGCAGTATTTT.

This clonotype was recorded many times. The CDR3 DNA is TGCAGTGCCCGGGACAGGTCCAACACCGGGGAGCTGTTTTTT. This codes for CSARDRSNTGELFF. The J gene is TRBJ2-2, the V gene TRBV20-1; 8 bases agree with TRBD1. Unmatched junction bases numbered 5, after V lost 6 bases and J lost 2 bases. There are 14 residues in the CDR3. Looked up from germline, CDR1 is DFQATT and CDR2 is SNEGSKA (reference sequence).

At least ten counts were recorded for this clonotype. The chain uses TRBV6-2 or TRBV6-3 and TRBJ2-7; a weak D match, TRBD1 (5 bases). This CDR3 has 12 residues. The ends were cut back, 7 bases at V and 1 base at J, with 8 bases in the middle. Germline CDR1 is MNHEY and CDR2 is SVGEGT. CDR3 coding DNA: TGTGCCAGCATGGGGCAATCCTACGAGCAGTACTTC. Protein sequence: CASMGQSYEQYF.

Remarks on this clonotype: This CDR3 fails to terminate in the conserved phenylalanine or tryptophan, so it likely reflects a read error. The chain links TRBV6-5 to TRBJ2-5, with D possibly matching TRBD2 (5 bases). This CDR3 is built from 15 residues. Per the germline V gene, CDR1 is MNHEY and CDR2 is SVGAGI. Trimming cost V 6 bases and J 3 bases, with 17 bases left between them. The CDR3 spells CASSEDKLGEETQYV. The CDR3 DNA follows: TGTGCCAGCAGCGAGGATAAACTCGGGGAAGAGACCCAGTACGTC.

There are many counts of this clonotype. In DNA, the CDR3 is TGTGCCAGCAGCCAAGATGTGGGTTACGAGCAGTACTTC. Its protein product is CASSQDVGYEQYF. V gene TRBV4-2 combines with J gene TRBJ2-7; the D is unclear. The CDR3 extends over 13 amino acids. The V end was cut by 0 bases, the J end by 4 bases, with 7 bases between. The germline CDR1 and CDR2 sequences are LGHNA and YNFKEQ.

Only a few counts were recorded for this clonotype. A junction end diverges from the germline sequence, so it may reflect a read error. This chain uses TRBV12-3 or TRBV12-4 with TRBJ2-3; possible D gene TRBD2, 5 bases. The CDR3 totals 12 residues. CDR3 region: CASSLTKDAQYF. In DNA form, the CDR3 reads TGTGCCAGCAGTTTGACTAAAGATGCGCAGTATTTT.

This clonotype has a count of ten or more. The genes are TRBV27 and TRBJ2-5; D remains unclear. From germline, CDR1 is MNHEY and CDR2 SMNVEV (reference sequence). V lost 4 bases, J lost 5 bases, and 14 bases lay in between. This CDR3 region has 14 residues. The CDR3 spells CASSSSMVRETQYF. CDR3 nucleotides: TGTGCCAGCAGTTCGAGTATGGTTCGGGAGACCCAGTACTTC.